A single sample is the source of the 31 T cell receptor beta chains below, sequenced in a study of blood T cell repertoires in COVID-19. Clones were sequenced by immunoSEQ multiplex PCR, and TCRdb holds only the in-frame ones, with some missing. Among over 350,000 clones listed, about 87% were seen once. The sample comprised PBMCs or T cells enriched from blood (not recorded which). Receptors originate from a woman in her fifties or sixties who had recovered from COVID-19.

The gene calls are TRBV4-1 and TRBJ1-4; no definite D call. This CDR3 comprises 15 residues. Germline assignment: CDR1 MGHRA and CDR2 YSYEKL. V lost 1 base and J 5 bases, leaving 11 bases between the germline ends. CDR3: CASSQGEGGNEKLFF. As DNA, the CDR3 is TGCGCCAGCAGCCAAGGGGAGGGTGGGAATGAAAAACTGTTTTTT.

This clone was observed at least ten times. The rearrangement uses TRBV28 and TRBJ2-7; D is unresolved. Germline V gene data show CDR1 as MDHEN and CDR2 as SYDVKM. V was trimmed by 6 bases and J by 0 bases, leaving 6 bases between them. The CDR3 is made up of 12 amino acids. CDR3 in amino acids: CASSYSSYEQYF. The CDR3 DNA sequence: TGTGCCAGCAGCTACAGCTCCTACGAGCAGTACTTC.

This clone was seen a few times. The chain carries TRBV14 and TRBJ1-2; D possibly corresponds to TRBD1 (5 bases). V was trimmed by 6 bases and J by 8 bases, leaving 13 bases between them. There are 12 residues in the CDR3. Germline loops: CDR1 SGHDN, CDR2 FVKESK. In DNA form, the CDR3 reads TGTGCCAGCAGTCAGGGCTCCCGGGGCTACACCTTC. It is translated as CASSQGSRGYTF.

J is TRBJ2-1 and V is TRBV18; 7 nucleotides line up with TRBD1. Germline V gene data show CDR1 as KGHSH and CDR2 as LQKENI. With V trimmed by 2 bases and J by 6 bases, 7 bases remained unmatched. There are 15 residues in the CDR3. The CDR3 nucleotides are TGTGCCAGCTCACCATGGGACAGATCAAGCAATGAGCAGTTCTTC. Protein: CASSPWDRSSNEQFF.

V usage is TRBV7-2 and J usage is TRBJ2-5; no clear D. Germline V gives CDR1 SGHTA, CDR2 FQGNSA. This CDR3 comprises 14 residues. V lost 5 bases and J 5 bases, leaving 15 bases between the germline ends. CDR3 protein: CASSRGSRWETQYF. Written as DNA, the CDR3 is TGTGCCAGCAGCCGTGGGTCGAGGTGGGAGACCCAGTACTTC.

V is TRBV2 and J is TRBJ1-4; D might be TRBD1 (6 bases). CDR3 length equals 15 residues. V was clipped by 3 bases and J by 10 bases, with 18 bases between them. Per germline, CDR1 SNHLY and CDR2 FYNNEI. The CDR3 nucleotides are TGTGCCAGCAGTGAGAGAATGGGGGCCAGGGGAAAACTGTTTTTT. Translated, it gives CASSERMGARGKLFF.

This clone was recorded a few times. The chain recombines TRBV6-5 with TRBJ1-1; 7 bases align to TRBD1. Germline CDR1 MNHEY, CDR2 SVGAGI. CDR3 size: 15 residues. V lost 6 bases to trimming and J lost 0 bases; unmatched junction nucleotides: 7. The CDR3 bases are TGTGCCAGCAGAACGCTCGGACAGGTGAACACTGAAGCTTTCTTT. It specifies CASRTLGQVNTEAFF.

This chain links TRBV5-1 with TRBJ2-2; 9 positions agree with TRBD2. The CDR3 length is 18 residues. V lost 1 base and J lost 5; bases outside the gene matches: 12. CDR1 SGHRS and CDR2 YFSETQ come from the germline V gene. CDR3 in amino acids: CASSLNIEAGGITGELFF. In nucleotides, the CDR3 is TGCGCCAGCAGCTTGAATATAGAAGCGGGGGGCATAACCGGGGAGCTGTTTTTT. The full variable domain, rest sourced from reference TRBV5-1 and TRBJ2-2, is KAGVTQTPRYLIKTRGQQVTLSCSPISGHRSVSWYQQTPGQGLQFLFEYFSETQRNKGNFPGRFSGRQFSNSRSEMNVSTLELGDSALYLCASSLNIEAGGITGELFFGEGSRLTVL.

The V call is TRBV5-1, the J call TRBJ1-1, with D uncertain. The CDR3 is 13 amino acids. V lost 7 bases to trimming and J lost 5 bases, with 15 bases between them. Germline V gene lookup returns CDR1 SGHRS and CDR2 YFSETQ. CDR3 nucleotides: TGCGCCAGCGCGGAATCAGTGGGTACTGAAGCTTTCTTT. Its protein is CASAESVGTEAFF.

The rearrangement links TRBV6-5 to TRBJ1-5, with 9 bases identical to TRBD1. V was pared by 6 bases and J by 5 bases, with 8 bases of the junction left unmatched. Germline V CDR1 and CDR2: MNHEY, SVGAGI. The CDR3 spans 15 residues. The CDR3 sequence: CASRTGRTGDQPQHF. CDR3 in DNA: TGTGCCAGCAGAACTGGACGGACAGGGGATCAGCCCCAGCATTTT.

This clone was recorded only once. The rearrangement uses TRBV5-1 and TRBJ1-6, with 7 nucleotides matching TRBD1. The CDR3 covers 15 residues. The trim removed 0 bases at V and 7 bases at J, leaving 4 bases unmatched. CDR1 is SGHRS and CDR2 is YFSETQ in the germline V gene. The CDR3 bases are TGCGCCAGCAGCTTGGGCTCAGGGGGAAATTCACCCCTCCACTTT. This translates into CASSLGSGGNSPLHF.

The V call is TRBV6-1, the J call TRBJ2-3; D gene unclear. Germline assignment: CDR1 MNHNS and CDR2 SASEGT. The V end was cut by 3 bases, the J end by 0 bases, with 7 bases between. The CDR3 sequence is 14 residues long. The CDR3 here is CASSDQASTDTQYF. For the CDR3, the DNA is TGTGCCAGCAGTGATCAGGCTAGCACAGATACGCAGTATTTT.

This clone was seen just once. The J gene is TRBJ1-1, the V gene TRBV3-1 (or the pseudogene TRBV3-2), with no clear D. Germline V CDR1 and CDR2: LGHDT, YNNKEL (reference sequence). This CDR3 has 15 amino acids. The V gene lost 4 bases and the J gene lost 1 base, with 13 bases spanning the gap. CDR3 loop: CASSPTARPNTEAFF. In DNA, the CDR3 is TGTGCCAGCAGCCCTACCGCGCGCCCGAACACTGAAGCTTTCTTT.

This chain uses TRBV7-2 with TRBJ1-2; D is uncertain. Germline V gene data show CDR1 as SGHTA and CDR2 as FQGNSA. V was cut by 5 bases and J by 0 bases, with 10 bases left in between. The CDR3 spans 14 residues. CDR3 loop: CASSDFASNYGYTF. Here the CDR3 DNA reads TGTGCCAGCAGCGACTTTGCCTCTAACTATGGCTACACCTTC.

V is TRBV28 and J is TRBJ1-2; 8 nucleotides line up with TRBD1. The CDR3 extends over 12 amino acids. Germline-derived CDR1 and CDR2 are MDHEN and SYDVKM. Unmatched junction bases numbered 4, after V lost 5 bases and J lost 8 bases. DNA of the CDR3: TGTGCCAGCAGTGGACAGGGCGACGGCTACACCTTC. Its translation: CASSGQGDGYTF.

The CDR3 DNA reads as TGTGCCAGCAGTAAGAAACAGGGTAACTACGAGCAGTACTTC. Translating it yields CASSKKQGNYEQYF. The chain combines TRBV6-5 with TRBJ2-7; D may be TRBD1 (6 bases). Germline CDR1 reads MNHEY; CDR2 reads SVGAGI. The CDR3 runs 14 residues. Trimming stripped 5 bases from V and 3 bases from J, with 14 bases between.

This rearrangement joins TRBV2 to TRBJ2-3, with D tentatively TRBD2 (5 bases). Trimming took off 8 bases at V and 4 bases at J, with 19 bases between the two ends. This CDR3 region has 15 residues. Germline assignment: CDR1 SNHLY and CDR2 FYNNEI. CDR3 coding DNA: TGTGCCAGCCAGACAACTAGGGCGGGCCCAGATACGCAGTATTTT. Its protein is CASQTTRAGPDTQYF.

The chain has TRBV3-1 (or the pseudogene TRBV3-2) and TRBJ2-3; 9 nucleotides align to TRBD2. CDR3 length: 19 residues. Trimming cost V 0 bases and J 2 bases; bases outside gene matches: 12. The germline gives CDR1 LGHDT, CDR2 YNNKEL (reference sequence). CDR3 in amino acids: CASSQEQGLASFATDTQYF. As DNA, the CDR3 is TGTGCCAGCAGCCAAGAGCAGGGACTAGCCTCCTTTGCCACAGATACGCAGTATTTT.

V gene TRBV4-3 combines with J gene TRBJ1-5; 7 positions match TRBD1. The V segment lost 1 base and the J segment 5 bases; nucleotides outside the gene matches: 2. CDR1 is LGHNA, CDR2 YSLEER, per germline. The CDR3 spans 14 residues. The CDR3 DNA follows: TGCGCCAGCAGCCAAGGACAGGGTTATCAGCCCCAGCATTTT. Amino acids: CASSQGQGYQPQHF.

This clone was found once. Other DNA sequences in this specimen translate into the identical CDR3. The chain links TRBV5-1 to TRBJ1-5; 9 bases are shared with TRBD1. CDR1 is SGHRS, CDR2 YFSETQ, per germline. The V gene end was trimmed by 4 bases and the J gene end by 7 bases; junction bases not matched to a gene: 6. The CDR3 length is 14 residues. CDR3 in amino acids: CASSPGQGGQPQHF. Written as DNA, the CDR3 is TGCGCCAGCAGCCCGGGACAGGGAGGCCAGCCCCAGCATTTT.

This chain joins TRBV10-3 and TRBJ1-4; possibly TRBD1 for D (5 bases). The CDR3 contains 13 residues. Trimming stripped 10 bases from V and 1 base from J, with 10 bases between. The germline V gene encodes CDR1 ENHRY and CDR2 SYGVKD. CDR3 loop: CATQTETNEKLFF. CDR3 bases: TGTGCCACCCAGACAGAAACTAATGAAAAACTGTTTTTT.

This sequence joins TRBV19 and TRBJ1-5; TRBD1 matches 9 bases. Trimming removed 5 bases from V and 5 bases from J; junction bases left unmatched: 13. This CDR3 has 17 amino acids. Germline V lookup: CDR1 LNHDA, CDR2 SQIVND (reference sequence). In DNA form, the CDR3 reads TGTGCCAGTAGTGACCCGGGACAGGGAATGGATGATCAGCCCCAGCATTTT. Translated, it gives CASSDPGQGMDDQPQHF.

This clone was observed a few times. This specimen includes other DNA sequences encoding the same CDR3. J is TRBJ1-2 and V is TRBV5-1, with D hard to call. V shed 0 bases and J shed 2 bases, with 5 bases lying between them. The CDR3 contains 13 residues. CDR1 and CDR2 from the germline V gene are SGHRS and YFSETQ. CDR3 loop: CASSLGGNYGYTF. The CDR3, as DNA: TGCGCCAGCAGCTTGGGAGGGAACTATGGCTACACCTTC.

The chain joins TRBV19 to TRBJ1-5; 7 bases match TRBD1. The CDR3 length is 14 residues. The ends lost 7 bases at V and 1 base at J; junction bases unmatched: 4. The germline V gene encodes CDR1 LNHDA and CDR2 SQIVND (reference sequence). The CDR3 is CASTTGVSNQPQHF. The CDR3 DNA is TGTGCCAGTACCACAGGGGTGAGCAATCAGCCCCAGCATTTT.

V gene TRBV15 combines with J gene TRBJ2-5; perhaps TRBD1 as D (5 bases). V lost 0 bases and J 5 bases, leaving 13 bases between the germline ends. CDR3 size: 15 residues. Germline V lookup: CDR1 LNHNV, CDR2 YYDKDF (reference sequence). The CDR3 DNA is TGTGCCACCAGCAGAGATCAGACAGCCGGGGAGACCCAGTACTTC. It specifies CATSRDQTAGETQYF. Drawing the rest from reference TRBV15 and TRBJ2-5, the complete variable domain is DAMVIQNPRYQVTQFGKPVTLSCSQTLNHNVMYWYQQKSSQAPKLLFHYYDKDFNNEADTPDNFQSRRPNTSFCFLDIRSPGLGDTAMYLCATSRDQTAGETQYFGPGTRLLVL.

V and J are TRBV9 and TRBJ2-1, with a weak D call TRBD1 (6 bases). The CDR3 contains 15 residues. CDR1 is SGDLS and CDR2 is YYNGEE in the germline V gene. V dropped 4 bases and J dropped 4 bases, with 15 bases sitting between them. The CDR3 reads CASSFTGTGYNEQFF. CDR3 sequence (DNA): TGTGCCAGCAGCTTCACAGGGACGGGTTACAATGAGCAGTTCTTC.

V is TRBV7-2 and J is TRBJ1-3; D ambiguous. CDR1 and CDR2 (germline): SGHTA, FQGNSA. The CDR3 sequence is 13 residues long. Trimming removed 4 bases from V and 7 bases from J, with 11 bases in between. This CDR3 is CASSSTTANTIYF. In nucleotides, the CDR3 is TGTGCCAGCAGCTCTACCACCGCGAACACCATATATTTT.

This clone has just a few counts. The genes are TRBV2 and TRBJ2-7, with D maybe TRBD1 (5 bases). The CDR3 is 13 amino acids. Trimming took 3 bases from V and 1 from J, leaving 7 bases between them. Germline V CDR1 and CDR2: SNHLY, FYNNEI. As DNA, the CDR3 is TGTGCCAGCAGTGAGGGGCAGTCCTACGAGCAGTACTTC. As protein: CASSEGQSYEQYF.

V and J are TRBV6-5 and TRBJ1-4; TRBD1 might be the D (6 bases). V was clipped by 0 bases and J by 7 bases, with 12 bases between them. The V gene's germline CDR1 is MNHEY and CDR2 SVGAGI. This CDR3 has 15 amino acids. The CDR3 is CASSYSTGKGEKLFF. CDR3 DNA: TGTGCCAGCAGTTACTCAACAGGGAAGGGTGAAAAACTGTTTTTT.

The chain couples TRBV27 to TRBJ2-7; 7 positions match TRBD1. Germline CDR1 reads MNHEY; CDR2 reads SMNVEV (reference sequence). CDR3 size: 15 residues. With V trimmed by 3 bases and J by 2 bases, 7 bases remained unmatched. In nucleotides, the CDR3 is TGTGCCAGCAGTTTCCAATATACAGGGGCCTACGAGCAGTACTTC. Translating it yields CASSFQYTGAYEQYF.

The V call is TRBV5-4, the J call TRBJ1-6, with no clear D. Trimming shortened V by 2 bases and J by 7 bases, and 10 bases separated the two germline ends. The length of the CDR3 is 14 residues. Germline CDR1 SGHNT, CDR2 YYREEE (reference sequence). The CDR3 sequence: CASSFSLGNSPLHF. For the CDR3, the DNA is TGTGCCAGCAGCTTCAGTCTCGGGAATTCACCCCTCCACTTT.